This T cell receptor beta chain was captured by sequencing in a study of T cell changes during pregnancy in multiple sclerosis. There are 16 residues in the CDR3. Germline V CDR1 and CDR2: PRHDT, FYEKMQ (reference sequence). The V segment lost 6 bases and the J segment 0 bases; nucleotides outside the gene matches: 4. Assay: immunoSEQ multiplex PCR; the TCRdb copy retains only in-frame clones and omits some. The sample yields 100,000 or so clones, 92% seen once. This clonotype originated in a female donor with multiple sclerosis, enrolled in a pregnancy study. This specimen consisted of peripheral blood, obtained after pregnancy. V usage is TRBV13 and J usage is TRBJ2-3; 12 positions agree with TRBD2. The CDR3 coding sequence is TGTGCCAGCAGTCACACTAGCGGGGGGAGCACAGATACGCAGTATTTT. Protein product: CASSHTSGGSTDTQYF. Full variable domain (outside the CDR3, taken from reference TRBV13 and TRBJ2-3): AAGVIQSPRHLIKEKRETATLKCYPIPRHDTVYWYQQGPGQDPQFLISFYEKMQSDKGSIPDRFSAQQFSDYHSELNMSSLELGDSALYFCASSHTSGGSTDTQYFGPGTRLTVL.